This T cell receptor (beta chain) was observed in a study of T cell responses to AZD1222 COVID-19 vaccine. Study-wide results and limits: It was only a handful of AZD1222 recipients who were seropositive at baseline. Spike-specific TCRs gained breadth and depth after people received two AZD1222 doses. Females outnumbered males among donors, who were mostly white British; clonal diversity was possibly underestimated. Without day 14 samples, only post-peak T cell repertoires were studied.

For this clone: The antigen is not known.

Clones were sequenced by immunoSEQ multiplex PCR, and TCRdb holds only the in-frame ones, with some missing. This sample yields some 170,000 clones, of which 90% to 95% are seen a single time; roughly 1% belongs to the top ten. This receptor was taken from an adult who received the MenACWY meningococcal vaccine as a control. Sequencing used peripheral blood, obtained 28 days after the second dose of the MenACWY control vaccine.

The CDR3 here is CATSNGGIGGYTF. CDR3 bases: TGTGCCACCAGTAACGGGGGAATCGGTGGCTACACCTTC. The rearrangement uses TRBV24-1 and TRBJ1-2, with a tentative D call TRBD1 (5 bases). Germline V lookup: CDR1 KGHDR, CDR2 SFDVKD. V lost 6 bases, J lost 7 bases, and 14 bases lay in between. The CDR3 consists of 13 residues.